A selection of T cell receptor beta chains follows, all from one sample in a study of PD-1 blockade in classical Hodgkin lymphoma. Libraries were prepared by immunoSEQ multiplex PCR; TCRdb keeps only in-frame clonotypes and omits some of them. The sample includes approximately 15,000 clones, 89% seen only once; the top ten take 15% to 20%. This specimen was CD8+ T cells from blood, taken before the fourth cycle of nivolumab. The receptor source for this set is a human donor with classical Hodgkin lymphoma. Both conserved end residues are part of each CDR3. The D gene is left open where the match is weak. Some rows have no size entry. The others give once, few or many, or a class for an expanded clone.

TRBV6-5	TRBJ2-2	13	NA	NA	TGTGCCAGCAGTTTTACTAGACCCGGGGAGCTGTTTTTT	CASSFTRPGELFF
TRBV20-1	TRBJ2-5	11	NA	NA	TGCAGGTTGGGGCTACAAGAGACCCAGTACTTC	CRLGLQETQYF
TRBV27	TRBJ1-5	13	NA	NA	TGTGCCAGCAGTCCCCAGGGGAATCAGCCCCAGCATTTT	CASSPQGNQPQHF
TRBV13	TRBJ1-6	15	NA	TRBD1	TGTGCCAGCAGCGCCGACAGGGGGCCTAATTCACCCCTCCACTTT	CASSADRGPNSPLHF
TRBV27	TRBJ2-6	19	once	TRBD1	TGTGCCAGCAGTTTAATGGCCGGACAGGGGGTCTCTGGGGCCAACGTCCTGACTTTC	CASSLMAGQGVSGANVLTF
TRBV7-2	TRBJ2-7	13	NA	NA	TGTGCCAGCAGCCCGGGACGGGCCTACGAGCAGTACTTC	CASSPGRAYEQYF
TRBV30	TRBJ1-1	13	few	NA	TGTGCCTGGAGTGCCAGGGGAATCACTGAAGCTTTCTTT	CAWSARGITEAFF
TRBV11-2	TRBJ2-1	13	NA	NA	TGTGCCAGCAGCTTAGGTTCCTACAATGAGCAGTTCTTC	CASSLGSYNEQFF
TRBV27	TRBJ2-7	14	NA	TRBD2	TGTGCCAGCAGTTTCGGAGCGGGGAGCCACGAGCAGTACTTC	CASSFGAGSHEQYF
TRBV12-5	TRBJ2-7	14	NA	NA	TGTGCTAGTGGTTCGGGGGTTGCCTACTACGAGCAGTACTTC	CASGSGVAYYEQYF
TRBV11-2	TRBJ2-3	13	NA	NA	TGTGCCAGCAGCTTATGGGCCCCAGATACGCAGTATTTT	CASSLWAPDTQYF
TRBV9	TRBJ2-1	13	NA	NA	TGTGCCAGCAGCGTAGGGCGAGGGAATGAGCAGTTCTTC	CASSVGRGNEQFF
TRBV29-1	TRBJ2-5	12	NA	NA	TGCAGCGTTGATCGAGCACAAGAGACCCAGTACTTC	CSVDRAQETQYF
TRBV15	TRBJ1-2	13	NA	NA	TGTGCCACCAGCCCTGGAGACTTCTATGGCTACACCTTC	CATSPGDFYGYTF
TRBV7-3	TRBJ1-2	16	once	NA	TGTGCCAGCAGCTTAAACGGGCCAGAATCTAACTATGGCTACACCTTC	CASSLNGPESNYGYTF
TRBV7-9	TRBJ2-7	15	NA	TRBD1	TGTGCCAGCAGCCCCTCGGACAGGGGGCCTTACGAGCAGTACTTC	CASSPSDRGPYEQYF
TRBV28	TRBJ2-3	14	NA	NA	TGTGCCAGCAGACGCCGTCGGGAGACAGATACGCAGTATTTT	CASRRRRETDTQYF
TRBV28	TRBJ1-1	13	once	NA	TGTGCCAGCAGTTTAGGAGGGGACACTGAAGCTTTCTTT	CASSLGGDTEAFF
TRBV19	TRBJ1-1	12	NA	NA	TGTGCCAGTAGGTTGGGTGGCACTGAAGCTTTCTTT	CASRLGGTEAFF
TRBV2	TRBJ2-1	14	NA	TRBD1	TGTGCCGGCACAGGGGCGAGCTCCTACAATGAGCAGTTCTTC	CAGTGASSYNEQFF
TRBV25-1	TRBJ1-1	15	NA	TRBD1	TGTGCCAGCAGTCCCCGGGACAGGGTGAACACTGAAGCTTTCTTT	CASSPRDRVNTEAFF
TRBV27	TRBJ2-7	13	once	TRBD1	TGTGCCAGCAGGCACAGGGGTTCCTACGAGCAGTACTTC	CASRHRGSYEQYF
TRBV27	TRBJ2-1	13	NA	NA	TGTGCCAGCACCGCGGACTACGACAATGAGCAGTTCTTC	CASTADYDNEQFF
TRBV4-2	TRBJ2-1	15	NA	TRBD1	TGTGCCAGCAGCCGAGTTCCCGGACAGGTCAATGAGCAGTTCTTC	CASSRVPGQVNEQFF
TRBV2	TRBJ2-1	16	few	TRBD2	TGTGCCAGCAGTGAAAGGGCGGGGGGGCCCTACAATGAGCAGTTCTTC	CASSERAGGPYNEQFF
TRBV29-1	TRBJ2-3	14	NA	TRBD1	TGCAGCGTTCCCACGGGACAGGGAGTGGATACGCAGTATTTT	CSVPTGQGVDTQYF
TRBV7-9	TRBJ2-7	18	NA	TRBD2	TGTGCCAGCAGCAAGGGACTAGCGGGGGGGCCCCACTCCTACGAGCAGTACTTC	CASSKGLAGGPHSYEQYF
TRBV4-1	TRBJ2-7	15	NA	NA	TGCGCCAGCAGCCAAGTTCGGGAGAGTACCTACGAGCAGTACTTC	CASSQVRESTYEQYF
TRBV5-6	TRBJ2-7	15	NA	TRBD2	TGTGCCAGCAGCTGGCTGATCTCGGGAGGCAACGAGCAGTACTTC	CASSWLISGGNEQYF
TRBV11-3	TRBJ2-1	18	NA	TRBD2	TGTGCCAGCAGTTCCGGGACTAGCGGGAGTTGGGGATACAATGAGCAGTTCTTC	CASSSGTSGSWGYNEQFF
TRBV6-5	TRBJ2-5	11	NA	NA	TGTGCCAGCAGTCCAGGGGAGACCCAGTACTTC	CASSPGETQYF
TRBV7-9	TRBJ2-3	15	NA	NA	TGTGCCAGCAGCTTAGAGGCAGCTTCCACAGATACGCAGTATTTT	CASSLEAASTDTQYF
TRBV6-4	TRBJ2-1	15	NA	TRBD1	TGTGCCAGCAGTGTTTCAGGGGGCATCTACAATGAGCAGTTCTTC	CASSVSGGIYNEQFF